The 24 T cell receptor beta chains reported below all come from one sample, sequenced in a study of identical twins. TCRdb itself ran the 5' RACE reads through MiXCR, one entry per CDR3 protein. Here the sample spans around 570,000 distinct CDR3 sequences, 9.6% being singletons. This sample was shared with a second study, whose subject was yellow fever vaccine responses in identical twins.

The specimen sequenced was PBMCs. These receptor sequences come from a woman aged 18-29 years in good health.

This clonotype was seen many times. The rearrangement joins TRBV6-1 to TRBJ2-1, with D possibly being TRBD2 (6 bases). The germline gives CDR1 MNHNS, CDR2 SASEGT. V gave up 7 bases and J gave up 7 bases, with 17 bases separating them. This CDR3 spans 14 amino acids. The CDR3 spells CASIPPGGDNEQFF. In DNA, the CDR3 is TGTGCCAGCATCCCCCCGGGCGGGGATAATGAGCAGTTCTTC.

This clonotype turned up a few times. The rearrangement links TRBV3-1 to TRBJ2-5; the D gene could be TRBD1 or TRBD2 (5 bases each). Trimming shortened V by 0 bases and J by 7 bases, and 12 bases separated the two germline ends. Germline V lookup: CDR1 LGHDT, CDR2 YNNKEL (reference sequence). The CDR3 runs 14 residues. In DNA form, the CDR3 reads TGTGCCAGCAGCCAAGATTCGGCGAGGGGGACCCAGTACTTC. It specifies CASSQDSARGTQYF.

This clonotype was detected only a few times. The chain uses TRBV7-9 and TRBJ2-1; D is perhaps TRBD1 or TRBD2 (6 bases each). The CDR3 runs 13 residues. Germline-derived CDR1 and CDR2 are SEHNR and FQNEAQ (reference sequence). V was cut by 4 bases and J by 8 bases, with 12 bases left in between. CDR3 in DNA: TGTGCCAGCAGCTGGAGGGGGAAGGATGAGCAGTTCTTC. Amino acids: CASSWRGKDEQFF.

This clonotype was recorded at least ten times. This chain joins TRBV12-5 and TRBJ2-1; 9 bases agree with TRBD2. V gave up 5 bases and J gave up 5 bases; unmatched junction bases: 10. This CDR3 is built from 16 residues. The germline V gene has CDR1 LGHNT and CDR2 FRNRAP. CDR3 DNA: TGTGCTAGTGGTAAGGGGATCAGACTAGCGGACAATGAGCAGTTCTTC. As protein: CASGKGIRLADNEQFF.

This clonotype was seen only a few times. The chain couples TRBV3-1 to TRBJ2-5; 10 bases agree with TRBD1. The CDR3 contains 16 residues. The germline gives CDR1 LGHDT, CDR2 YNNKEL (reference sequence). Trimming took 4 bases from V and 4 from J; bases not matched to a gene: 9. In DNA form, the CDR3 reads TGTGCCAGCAGCCTTGGGTCCGGACAGGGGGGAGAGACCCAGTACTTC. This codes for CASSLGSGQGGETQYF.

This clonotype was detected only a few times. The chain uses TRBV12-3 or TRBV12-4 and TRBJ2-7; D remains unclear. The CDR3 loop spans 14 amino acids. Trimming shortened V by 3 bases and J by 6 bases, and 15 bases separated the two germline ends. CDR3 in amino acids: CASSFVYGWGEQYF. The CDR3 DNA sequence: TGTGCCAGCAGTTTTGTTTACGGGTGGGGCGAGCAGTACTTC.

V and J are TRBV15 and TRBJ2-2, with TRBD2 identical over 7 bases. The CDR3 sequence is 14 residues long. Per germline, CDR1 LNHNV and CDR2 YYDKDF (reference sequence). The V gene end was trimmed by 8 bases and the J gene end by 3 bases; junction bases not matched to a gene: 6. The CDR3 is CATGAGDDTGELFF. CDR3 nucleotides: TGTGCCACCGGCGCGGGGGACGACACCGGGGAGCTGTTTTTT. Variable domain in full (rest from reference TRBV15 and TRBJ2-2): DAMVIQNPRYQVTQFGKPVTLSCSQTLNHNVMYWYQQKSSQAPKLLFHYYDKDFNNEADTPDNFQSRRPNTSFCFLDIRSPGLGDTAMYLCATGAGDDTGELFFGEGSRLTVL.

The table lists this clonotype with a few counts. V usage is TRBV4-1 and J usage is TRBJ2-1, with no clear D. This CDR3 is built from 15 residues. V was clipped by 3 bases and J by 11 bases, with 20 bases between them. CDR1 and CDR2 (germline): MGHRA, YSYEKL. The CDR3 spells CASSQIQEELEQQFF. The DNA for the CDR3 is TGCGCCAGCAGCCAGATCCAAGAGGAACTCGAGCAGCAGTTCTTC.

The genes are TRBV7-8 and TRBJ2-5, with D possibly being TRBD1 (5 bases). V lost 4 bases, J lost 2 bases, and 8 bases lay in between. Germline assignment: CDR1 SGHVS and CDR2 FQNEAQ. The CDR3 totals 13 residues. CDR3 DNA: TGTGCCAGCAGCTCGGACAATCAAGAGACCCAGTACTTC. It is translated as CASSSDNQETQYF.

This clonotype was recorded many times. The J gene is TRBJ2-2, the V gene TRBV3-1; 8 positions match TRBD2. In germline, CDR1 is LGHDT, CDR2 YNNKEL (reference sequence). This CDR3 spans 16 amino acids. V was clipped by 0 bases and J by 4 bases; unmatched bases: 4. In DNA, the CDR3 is TGTGCCAGCAGCCAAGAACGGGGGGGCTTCACCGGGGAGCTGTTTTTT. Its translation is CASSQERGGFTGELFF.

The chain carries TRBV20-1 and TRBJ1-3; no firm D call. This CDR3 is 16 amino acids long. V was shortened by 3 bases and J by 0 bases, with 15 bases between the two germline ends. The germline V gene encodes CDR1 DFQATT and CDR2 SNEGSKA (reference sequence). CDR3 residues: CSASTAPLGSGNTIYF. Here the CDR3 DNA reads TGCAGTGCTAGTACCGCCCCCCTGGGCTCTGGAAACACCATATATTTT.

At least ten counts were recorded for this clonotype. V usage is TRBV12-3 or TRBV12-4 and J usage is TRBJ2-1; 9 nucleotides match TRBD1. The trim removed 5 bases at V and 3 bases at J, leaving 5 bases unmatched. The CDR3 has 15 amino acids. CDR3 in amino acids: CASSHRDRVYNEQFF. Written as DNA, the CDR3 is TGTGCCAGCAGTCACCGGGACAGGGTCTACAATGAGCAGTTCTTC.

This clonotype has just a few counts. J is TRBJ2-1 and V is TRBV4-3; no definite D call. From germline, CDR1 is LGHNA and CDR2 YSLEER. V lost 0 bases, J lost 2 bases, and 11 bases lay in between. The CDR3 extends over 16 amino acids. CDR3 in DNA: TGCGCCAGCAGCCAAGATGTACCTACAACCTACAATGAGCAGTTCTTC. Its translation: CASSQDVPTTYNEQFF.

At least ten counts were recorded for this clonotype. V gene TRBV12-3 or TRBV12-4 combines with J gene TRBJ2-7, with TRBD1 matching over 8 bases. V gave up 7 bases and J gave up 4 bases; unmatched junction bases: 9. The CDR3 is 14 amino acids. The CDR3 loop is CASTRTGFLYEQYF. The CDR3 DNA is TGTGCCAGCACAAGGACAGGGTTTCTTTACGAGCAGTACTTC.

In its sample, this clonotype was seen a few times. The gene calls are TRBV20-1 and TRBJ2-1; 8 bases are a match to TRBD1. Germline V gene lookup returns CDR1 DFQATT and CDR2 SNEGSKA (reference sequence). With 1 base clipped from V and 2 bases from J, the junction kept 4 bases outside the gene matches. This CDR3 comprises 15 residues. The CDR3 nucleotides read TGCAGTGCTAGAGGGACAGGGAATACCTACAATGAGCAGTTCTTC. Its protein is CSARGTGNTYNEQFF.

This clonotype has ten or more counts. The CDR3 bases are TGCAGCGTTAGGGACAGAAGGACCCAAGAGACCCAGTACTTC. It yields the protein CSVRDRRTQETQYF. The chain uses TRBV29-1 and TRBJ2-5, with 7 bases matching TRBD1. The CDR3 contains 14 residues. The J segment lost 1 base and the V segment lost 5 bases, leaving 7 bases of the junction unmatched. Germline CDR1 and CDR2: SQVTM and ANQGSEA. Based on the CDR3 plus reference TRBV29-1 and TRBJ2-5, the full variable domain is SAVISQKPSRDICQRGTSLTIQCQVDSQVTMMFWYRQQPGQSLTLIATANQGSEATYESGFVIDKFPISRPNLTFSTLTVSNMSPEDSSIYLCSVRDRRTQETQYFGPGTRLLVL.

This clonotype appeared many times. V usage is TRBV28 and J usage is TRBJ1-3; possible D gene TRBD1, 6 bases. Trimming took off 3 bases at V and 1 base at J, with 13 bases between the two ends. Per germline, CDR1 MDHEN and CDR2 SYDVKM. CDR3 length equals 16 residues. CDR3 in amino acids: CASSLDRIASGNTIYF. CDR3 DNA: TGTGCCAGCAGTTTGGACAGAATTGCATCTGGAAACACCATATATTTT.

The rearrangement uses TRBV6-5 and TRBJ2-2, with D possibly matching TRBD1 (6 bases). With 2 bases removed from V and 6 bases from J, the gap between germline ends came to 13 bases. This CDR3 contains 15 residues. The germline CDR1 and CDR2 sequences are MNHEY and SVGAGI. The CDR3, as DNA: TGTGCCAGCAGTTACGCGCCAACAGGGTCCGGGGAGCTGTTTTTT. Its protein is CASSYAPTGSGELFF.

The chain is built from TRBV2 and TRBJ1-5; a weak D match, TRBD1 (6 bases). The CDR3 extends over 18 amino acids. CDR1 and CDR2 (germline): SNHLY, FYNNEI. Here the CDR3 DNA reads TGTACCCGCAGTTTAGAGGTTGGGGGCGGGTTTAGCAATCAGCCCCAGCATTTT. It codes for CTRSLEVGGGFSNQPQHF.

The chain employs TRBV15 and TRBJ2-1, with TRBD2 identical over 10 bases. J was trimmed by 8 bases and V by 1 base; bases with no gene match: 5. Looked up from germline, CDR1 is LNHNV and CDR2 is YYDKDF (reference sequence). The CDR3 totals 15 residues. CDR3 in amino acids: CATSRGLAGEDEQFF. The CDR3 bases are TGTGCCACCAGCAGAGGGCTAGCGGGGGAGGATGAGCAGTTCTTC.

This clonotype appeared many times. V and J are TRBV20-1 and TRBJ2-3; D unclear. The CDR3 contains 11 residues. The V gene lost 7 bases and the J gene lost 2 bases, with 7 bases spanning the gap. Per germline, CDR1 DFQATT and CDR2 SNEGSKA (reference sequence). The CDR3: CSVGITDTQYF. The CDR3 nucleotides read TGCAGTGTTGGAATCACAGATACGCAGTATTTT.

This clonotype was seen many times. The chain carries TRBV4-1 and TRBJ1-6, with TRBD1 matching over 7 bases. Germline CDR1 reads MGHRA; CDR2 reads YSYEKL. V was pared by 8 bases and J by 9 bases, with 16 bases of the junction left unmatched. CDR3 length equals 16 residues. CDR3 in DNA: TGCGCCAGCGGCAGGAATCAACAGGGGTCCGGTTCACCCCTCCACTTT. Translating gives CASGRNQQGSGSPLHF.

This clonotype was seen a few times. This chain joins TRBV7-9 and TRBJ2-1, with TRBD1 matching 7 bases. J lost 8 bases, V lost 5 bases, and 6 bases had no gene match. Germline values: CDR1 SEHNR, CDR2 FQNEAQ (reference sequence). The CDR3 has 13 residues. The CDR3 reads CASSRQGMDEQFF. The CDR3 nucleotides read TGTGCCAGCAGCCGACAGGGAATGGATGAGCAGTTCTTC.

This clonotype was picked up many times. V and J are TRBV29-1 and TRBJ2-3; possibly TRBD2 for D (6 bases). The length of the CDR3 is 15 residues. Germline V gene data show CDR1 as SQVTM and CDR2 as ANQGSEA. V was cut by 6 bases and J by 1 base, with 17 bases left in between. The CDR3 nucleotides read TGCAGCGTAGACGGGACTTCACATGGCACAGATACGCAGTATTTT. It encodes CSVDGTSHGTDTQYF.